The TCR beta chain described here comes from a study of breast tumors, draining lymph nodes, adjacent tissues. TCRdb analysed the multiplex PCR reads with MiXCR anew, one entry per CDR3 protein. The repertoire holds more than 30,000 distinct CDR3 sequences, with roughly 63% as singletons. Concerning this clonotype itself: Its matching antigen is unknown.

Points from the study as a whole: The lymph node origin of tumor T cells was framed as consistent with a hypothesis, not demonstrated. Tumor repertoires ranked between lymph nodes and nontumor tissue in diversity, with V and J gene preferences. Findings are consistent with lymph node origin and intratumoral expansion of most tumor T cells.

Trimming stripped 6 bases from V and 8 bases from J, with 8 bases between. This CDR3 has 12 amino acids. Germline CDR1 MNHEY, CDR2 SVGAGI. The chain couples TRBV6-5 to TRBJ1-6; possibly TRBD1 for D (5 bases). Sequencing was performed on breast tumor tissue. The TCR originated in a female donor with breast cancer. Some clones in this sample may be carry-over from other donors' samples. The CDR3 DNA sequence: TGTGCCAGCAGGCAGGGTGATTCACCCCTCCACTTT. Translated, it gives CASRQGDSPLHF.